What follows are 18 T cell receptor beta chains derived from one specimen sequenced in a study of cytomegalovirus exposure and HLA in healthy donors. The study ran its PCR with 60 Vbeta and 13 Jbeta primers. Assay used: immunoSEQ multiplex PCR; TCRdb lists only in-frame clones, some missing. The table lists around 110,000 clones, 70% to 80% of them singletons. Sequenced: PBMCs. All receptors come from a woman aged 18-29 years in good health and CMV-seropositive.

The V call is TRBV5-6, the J call TRBJ2-7, with 7 positions matching TRBD1. The CDR3 consists of 15 residues. CDR1 and CDR2 from the germline V gene are SGHDT and YYEEEE. The V and J ends lost 2 bases and 4 bases, in that order; junction bases with no gene match: 9. The CDR3 loop reads CASSFFFRGRYEQYF. The CDR3 nucleotides are TGTGCCAGCAGCTTTTTCTTCAGGGGGAGATACGAGCAGTACTTC.

The rearrangement uses TRBV28 and TRBJ1-1; 7 nucleotides align to TRBD1. The CDR3 has 15 residues. CDR1 MDHEN and CDR2 SYDVKM come from the germline V gene. J gave up 2 bases and V 4 bases, and 7 bases lay outside the gene matches. CDR3 DNA sequence: TGTGCCAGCAGTTCAGGGGGTGGGGCAAACACTGAAGCTTTCTTT. Protein product: CASSSGGGANTEAFF.

V usage is TRBV9 and J usage is TRBJ2-5, with 8 bases matching TRBD2. CDR1 is SGDLS, CDR2 YYNGEE, per germline. The ends lost 4 bases at V and 4 bases at J; junction bases unmatched: 9. This CDR3 contains 15 residues. CDR3 sequence (DNA): TGTGCCAGCAGCTCTCGGACTAGCATGGCAGAGACCCAGTACTTC. It encodes CASSSRTSMAETQYF.

Of note for this clone: One end of the junction does not line up with germline, which may come from a read error. J is TRBJ1-1 and V is TRBV18; 7 bases align to TRBD1. The CDR3 has 14 amino acids. Per the germline V gene, CDR1 is KGHSH and CDR2 is LQKENI. The CDR3 DNA is TGTGCCAGCTCGCTACAGGGGAAGGGCACTGAAACTTTCTTT. This gives the protein CASSLQGKGTETFF.

This clone was recorded once. J is TRBJ2-2 and V is TRBV13; D may be TRBD2 (5 bases). The CDR3 consists of 14 residues. Trimming pared 3 bases from V and 6 bases from J, leaving 11 bases between. Germline-derived CDR1 and CDR2 are PRHDT and FYEKMQ (reference sequence). The CDR3 DNA sequence: TGTGCCAGCAGCTTTAAGCGGTCGGCCGGGGAGCTGTTTTTT. Translated: CASSFKRSAGELFF.

The gene calls are TRBV28 and TRBJ1-4, with TRBD1 as a possible D gene (6 bases). Germline V lookup: CDR1 MDHEN, CDR2 SYDVKM. The CDR3 contains 15 residues. Trimming cost V 5 bases and J 6 bases, with 16 bases left between them. The CDR3 loop is CASSPPSGTYEKLFF. The CDR3 DNA is TGTGCCAGCAGTCCCCCCTCCGGGACATATGAAAAACTGTTTTTT.

This clone was recorded once. The chain joins TRBV28 to TRBJ2-7; the match to TRBD2 covers 8 bases. Germline-derived CDR1 and CDR2 are MDHEN and SYDVKM. The length of the CDR3 is 14 residues. J was trimmed by 7 bases and V by 6 bases; bases with no gene match: 11. The CDR3 bases are TGTGCCAGCAGGACTAGCCGGAAGCGGGGGGAGCAGTACTTC. This codes for CASRTSRKRGEQYF.

The rearrangement uses TRBV10-1 and TRBJ2-1, with TRBD2 matching over 8 bases. With V trimmed by 1 base and J by 7 bases, 6 bases remained unmatched. CDR3 length equals 15 residues. Germline V CDR1 and CDR2: WNHNN, SYGVQD (reference sequence). The CDR3 DNA reads as TGCGCCAGCAGTGAGTACGGGAGGGCCGGTAATGAGCAGTTCTTC. It is translated as CASSEYGRAGNEQFF.

The chain has TRBV9 and TRBJ2-7; D might be TRBD2 (7 bases). Germline V lookup: CDR1 SGDLS, CDR2 YYNGEE. V lost 2 bases, J lost 3 bases, and 15 bases lay in between. The CDR3 totals 15 residues. DNA of the CDR3: TGTGCCAGCAGCGTGGGGGGGGCAGGGAGCTACGAGCAGTACTTC. This codes for CASSVGGAGSYEQYF.

The chain employs TRBV2 and TRBJ2-7; tentative D call: TRBD2 (5 bases). CDR3 length: 12 amino acids. The V and J ends lost 6 bases and 5 bases respectively, with 11 bases between them. Germline loops: CDR1 SNHLY, CDR2 FYNNEI. CDR3 sequence: CASRYGGDEQYF. DNA for the CDR3: TGTGCCAGCAGGTATGGAGGCGACGAGCAGTACTTC.

V usage is TRBV5-1 and J usage is TRBJ2-6; D is possibly TRBD2 (6 bases). V dropped 0 bases and J dropped 4 bases, with 14 bases sitting between them. CDR3 length: 17 amino acids. The germline gives CDR1 SGHRS, CDR2 YFSETQ. In DNA form, the CDR3 reads TGCGCCAGCAGCTTGGACGGGAGTAACGGGGGGGCCAACGTCCTGACTTTC. It translates to CASSLDGSNGGANVLTF.

The sample holds one count of this clone. This chain uses TRBV7-9 with TRBJ2-7; TRBD1 matches 7 bases. CDR1 and CDR2 from the germline V gene are SEHNR and FQNEAQ (reference sequence). The CDR3 has 16 residues. J lost 0 bases, V lost 4 bases, and 9 bases had no gene match. The CDR3 region is CASSSPTGETSYEQYF. DNA for the CDR3: TGTGCCAGCAGCTCCCCCACAGGGGAGACCTCCTACGAGCAGTACTTC.

This clone showed up just a few times. V gene TRBV7-8 combines with J gene TRBJ1-2, with TRBD1 identical over 7 bases. Germline V gene lookup returns CDR1 SGHVS and CDR2 FQNEAQ. The junction had 4 bases not matched to a gene; V was cut back by 5 bases and J by 4 bases. The CDR3 runs 13 residues. The CDR3 here is CASSRGGRYGYTF. The CDR3 DNA is TGTGCCAGCAGCCGAGGGGGCCGCTATGGCTACACCTTC. The full variable domain, rest sourced from reference TRBV7-8 and TRBJ1-2, is GAGVSQSPRYKVAKRGQDVALRCDPISGHVSLFWYQQALGQGPEFLTYFQNEAQLDKSGLPSDRFFAERPEGSVSTLKIQRTQQEDSAVYLCASSRGGRYGYTFGSGTRLTVV.

This chain links TRBV12-2 with TRBJ1-1. TRBV12-2 constitutes a pseudogene. The CDR3 runs 16 residues. This CDR3 reads CASRSRNGLRNTEAFF. In DNA, the CDR3 is TGTGCAAGTCGCTCCCGGAACGGACTCAGGAACACTGAAGCTTTCTTT.

The V gene is TRBV7-3, the J gene TRBJ2-1, with 9 positions matching TRBD2. There are 16 residues in the CDR3. CDR1 is SGHTA, CDR2 FQGTGA, per germline. With V trimmed by 5 bases and J by 7 bases, 12 bases remained unmatched. The CDR3 DNA is TGTGCCAGCAGCAAACCCGGGGTAGCGGGAGTAAATGAGCAGTTCTTC. Its protein is CASSKPGVAGVNEQFF.

This clone was picked up a small number of times. CDR3 DNA sequence: TGCGCCAGCAGCTTGTATGGGACTAGCGGGAGTGAAGCAGATACGCAGTATTTT. Protein product: CASSLYGTSGSEADTQYF. The chain links TRBV5-1 to TRBJ2-3; TRBD2 matches at 14 bases. Looked up from germline, CDR1 is SGHRS and CDR2 is YFSETQ. This CDR3 spans 18 amino acids. The trim removed 1 base at V and 4 bases at J, leaving 8 bases unmatched.

The V gene is TRBV9, the J gene TRBJ2-7; maybe TRBD1 (6 bases). Germline loops: CDR1 SGDLS, CDR2 YYNGEE. Trimming took off 7 bases at V and 5 bases at J, with 16 bases between the two ends. This CDR3 is built from 13 residues. CDR3: CASGWGPGDEQYF. The CDR3 nucleotides read TGTGCCAGCGGGTGGGGGCCTGGGGACGAGCAGTACTTC.

This clone was observed a handful of times. The chain employs TRBV30 and TRBJ2-2; D might be TRBD1 (6 bases). Trimming shortened V by 3 bases and J by 4 bases, and 9 bases separated the two germline ends. This CDR3 region has 13 residues. Germline CDR1 is GTSNPN and CDR2 is SVGIG (reference sequence). The DNA for the CDR3 is TGTGCCTGGAGGGGACACTTCACCGGGGAGCTGTTTTTT. It specifies CAWRGHFTGELFF.